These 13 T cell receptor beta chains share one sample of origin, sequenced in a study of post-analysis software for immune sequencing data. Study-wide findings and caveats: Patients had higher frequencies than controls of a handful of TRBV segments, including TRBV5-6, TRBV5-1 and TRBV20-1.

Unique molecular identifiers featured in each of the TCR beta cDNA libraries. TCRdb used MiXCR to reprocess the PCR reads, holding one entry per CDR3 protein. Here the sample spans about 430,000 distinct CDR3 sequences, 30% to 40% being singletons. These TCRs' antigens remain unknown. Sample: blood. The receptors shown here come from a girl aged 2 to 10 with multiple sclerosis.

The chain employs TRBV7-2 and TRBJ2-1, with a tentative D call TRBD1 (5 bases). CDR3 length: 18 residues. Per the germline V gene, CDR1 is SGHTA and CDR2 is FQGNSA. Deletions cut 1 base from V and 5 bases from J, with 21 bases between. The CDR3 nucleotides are TGTGCCAGCAGCTTAGATTTGGGGCCGGTCATTCTCAACAATGAGCAGTTCTTC. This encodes CASSLDLGPVILNNEQFF.

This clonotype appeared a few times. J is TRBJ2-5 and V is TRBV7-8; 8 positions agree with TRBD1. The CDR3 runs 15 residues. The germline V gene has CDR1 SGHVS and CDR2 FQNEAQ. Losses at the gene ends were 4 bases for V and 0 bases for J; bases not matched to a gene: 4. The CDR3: CASSSMDRDQETQYF. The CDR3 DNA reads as TGTGCCAGCAGCTCAATGGACAGGGACCAAGAGACCCAGTACTTC.

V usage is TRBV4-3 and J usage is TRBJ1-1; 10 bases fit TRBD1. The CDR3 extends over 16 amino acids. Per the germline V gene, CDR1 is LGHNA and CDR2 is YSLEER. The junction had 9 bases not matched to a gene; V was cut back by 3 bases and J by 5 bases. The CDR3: CASSQGIDRGPTEAFF. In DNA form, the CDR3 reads TGCGCCAGCAGCCAGGGGATCGACAGGGGGCCGACTGAAGCTTTCTTT.

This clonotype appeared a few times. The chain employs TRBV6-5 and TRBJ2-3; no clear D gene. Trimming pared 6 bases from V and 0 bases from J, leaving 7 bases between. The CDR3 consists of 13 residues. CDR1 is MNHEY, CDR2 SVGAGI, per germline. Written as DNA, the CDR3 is TGTGCCAGCAGAAGGGTGAGCACAGATACGCAGTATTTT. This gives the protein CASRRVSTDTQYF.

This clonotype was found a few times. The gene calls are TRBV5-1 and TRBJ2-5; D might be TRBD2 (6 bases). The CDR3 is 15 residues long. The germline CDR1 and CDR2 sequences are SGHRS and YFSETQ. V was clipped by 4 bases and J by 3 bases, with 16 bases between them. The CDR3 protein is CASSPMVWGEETQYF. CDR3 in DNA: TGCGCCAGCAGCCCGATGGTATGGGGGGAAGAGACCCAGTACTTC.

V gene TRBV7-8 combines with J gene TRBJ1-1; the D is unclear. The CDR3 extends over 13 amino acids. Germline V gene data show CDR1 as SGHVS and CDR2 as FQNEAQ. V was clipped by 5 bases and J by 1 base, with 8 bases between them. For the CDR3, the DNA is TGTGCCAGCAGCCCAGAAAGGAACACTGAAGCTTTCTTT. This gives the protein CASSPERNTEAFF.

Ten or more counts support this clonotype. The CDR3 nucleotides read TGCAGCGTTGGTCAGGGGGCCGTAGATACGCAGTATTTT. It encodes CSVGQGAVDTQYF. The chain joins TRBV29-1 to TRBJ2-3, with 8 bases that match TRBD1. Per the germline V gene, CDR1 is SQVTM and CDR2 is ANQGSEA. CDR3 length equals 13 residues. V was pared by 4 bases and J by 5 bases, with 5 bases of the junction left unmatched.

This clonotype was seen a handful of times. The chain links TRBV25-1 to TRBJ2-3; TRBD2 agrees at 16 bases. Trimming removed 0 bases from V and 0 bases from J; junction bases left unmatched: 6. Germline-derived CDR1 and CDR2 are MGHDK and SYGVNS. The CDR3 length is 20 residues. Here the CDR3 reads CASSEYAGTSGRVSTDTQYF. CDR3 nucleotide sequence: TGTGCCAGCAGTGAATACGCCGGGACTAGCGGGAGGGTGAGCACAGATACGCAGTATTTT.

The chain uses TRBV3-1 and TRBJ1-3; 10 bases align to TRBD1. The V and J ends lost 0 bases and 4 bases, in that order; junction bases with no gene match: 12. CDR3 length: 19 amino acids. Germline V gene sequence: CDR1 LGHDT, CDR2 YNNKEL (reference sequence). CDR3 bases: TGTGCCAGCAGCCAAGATCCCTCCTCCGGGACAGGGGCCGGAAACACCATATATTTT. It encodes CASSQDPSSGTGAGNTIYF.

In nucleotides, the CDR3 is TGCAGTGCTATCCCTGAAGCTTTCTTT. Translation: CSAIPEAFF. The chain uses TRBV20-1 and TRBJ1-1, with D uncertain. Germline V gene data show CDR1 as DFQATT and CDR2 as SNEGSKA (reference sequence). V shed 4 bases and J shed 6 bases, with 3 bases lying between them. The CDR3 totals 9 residues.

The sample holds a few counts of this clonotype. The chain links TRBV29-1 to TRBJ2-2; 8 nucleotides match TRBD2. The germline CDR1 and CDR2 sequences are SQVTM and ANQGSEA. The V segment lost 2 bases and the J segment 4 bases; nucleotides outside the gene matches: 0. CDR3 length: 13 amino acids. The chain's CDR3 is CSVELAGTGELFF. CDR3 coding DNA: TGCAGCGTTGAACTAGCGGGCACCGGGGAGCTGTTTTTT.

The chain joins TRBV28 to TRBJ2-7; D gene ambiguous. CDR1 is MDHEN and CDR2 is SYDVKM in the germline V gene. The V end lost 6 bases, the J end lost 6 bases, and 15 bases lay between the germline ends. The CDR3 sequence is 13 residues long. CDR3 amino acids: CASSLTSGFEQYF. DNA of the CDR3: TGTGCCAGCAGCCTGACGAGTGGGTTCGAGCAGTACTTC.

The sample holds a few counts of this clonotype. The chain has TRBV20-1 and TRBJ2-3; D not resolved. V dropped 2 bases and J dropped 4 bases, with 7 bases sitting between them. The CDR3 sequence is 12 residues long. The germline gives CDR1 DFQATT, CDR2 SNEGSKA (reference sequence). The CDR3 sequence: CSARTSADTQYF. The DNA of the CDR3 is TGCAGTGCTAGAACTTCCGCAGATACGCAGTATTTT.